This T cell receptor (beta chain) was captured by sequencing in a study of blood T cell repertoires in COVID-19. TCRdb's table, derived via immunoSEQ multiplex PCR, lists solely in-frame clones and lacks some. The sample includes some 76,000 clones, more than 75% seen only once; the top ten take around 5.8%. This CDR3 spans 15 amino acids. Germline assignment: CDR1 MNHEY and CDR2 SVGEGT. The V segment lost 1 base and the J segment 3 bases; nucleotides outside the gene matches: 5. This clone has only a few counts. The receptor comes from a human donor in a cohort sampled during active COVID-19. The sample consisted of peripheral blood. This chain links TRBV6-2 or TRBV6-3 with TRBJ2-7; 8 bases match TRBD1. CDR3 amino acids: CASSYLAGGGYEQYF. DNA of the CDR3: TGTGCCAGCAGTTACTTGGCAGGGGGCGGCTACGAGCAGTACTTC.